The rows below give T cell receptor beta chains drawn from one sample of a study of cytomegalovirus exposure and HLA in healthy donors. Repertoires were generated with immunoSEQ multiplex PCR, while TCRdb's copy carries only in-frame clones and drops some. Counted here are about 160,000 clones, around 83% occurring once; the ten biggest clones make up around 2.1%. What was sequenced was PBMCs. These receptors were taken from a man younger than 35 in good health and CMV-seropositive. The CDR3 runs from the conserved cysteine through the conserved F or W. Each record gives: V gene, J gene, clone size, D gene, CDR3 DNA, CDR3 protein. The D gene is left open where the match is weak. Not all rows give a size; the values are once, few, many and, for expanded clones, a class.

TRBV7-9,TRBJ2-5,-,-,TGTGCCAGCAGCTCGACCTCTGACAGAATCCACTTCCAAGAGACCCAGTACTTC,CASSSTSDRIHFQETQYF
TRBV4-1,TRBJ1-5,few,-,TGCGCCAGCAGCCTCACAGGTCAGGGAATAAATCAGCCCCAGCATTTT,CASSLTGQGINQPQHF
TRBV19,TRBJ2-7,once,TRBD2,TGTGCCTCTAGCGGGGGGCTACCCTACGAGCAGTACTTC,CASSGGLPYEQYF
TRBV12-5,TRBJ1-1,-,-,TGTGCTAGTGCCCTTATGAACACTGAAGCTTTCTTT,CASALMNTEAFF
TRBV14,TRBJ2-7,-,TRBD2,TGTGCCAGCAGCGAAGAGACTAGCGGGGCGTACGAGCAGTACTTC,CASSEETSGAYEQYF
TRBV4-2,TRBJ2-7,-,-,TGTGCCAGCAGCCAAGGCTTCGGCGGCTACGAGCAGTACTTC,CASSQGFGGYEQYF
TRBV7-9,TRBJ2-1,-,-,TGTGCCAGCAGCTTCTCTACCGATGAGCAGTTCTTC,CASSFSTDEQFF
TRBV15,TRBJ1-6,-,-,TGTGCCACCAGCAGAAAATGGGGACTAAGGGATTCACCCCTCCACTTT,CATSRKWGLRDSPLHF
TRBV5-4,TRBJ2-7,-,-,TGTGCCAGCAGCTTGGGCGGAGGGGGGGGCGAGCAGTACTTC,CASSLGGGGGEQYF
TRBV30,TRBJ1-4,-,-,TGTGCCTGGAGTGTACAGGGAAGTGAAAAACTGTTTTTT,CAWSVQGSEKLFF
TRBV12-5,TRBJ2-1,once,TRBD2,TGTGCTAGTGGTCCGCTACTAGCGGGGAATGAGCAGTTCTTC,CASGPLLAGNEQFF
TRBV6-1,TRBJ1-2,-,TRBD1,TGTGCCAGCAGTGAGACAGGGGACTATGGCTACACCTTC,CASSETGDYGYTF
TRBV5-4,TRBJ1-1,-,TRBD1,TGTGCCAGCAGCAATAACCCGGGACAGAATACTGAAGCTTTCTTT,CASSNNPGQNTEAFF
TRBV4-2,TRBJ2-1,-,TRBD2,TGTGCCAGCAGCCAAGCTACCGGGACTAGCGGGGGGGCAGGACATAATGAGCAGTTCTTC,CASSQATGTSGGAGHNEQFF
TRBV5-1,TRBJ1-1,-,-,TGCGCCAGCATGGAGGGCGGGAGAACTATGAACACTGAAGCTTTCTTT,CASMEGGRTMNTEAFF
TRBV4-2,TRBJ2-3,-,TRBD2,TGTGCCAGCAGCCAAGACTCGGCTAGCGGGGGCCCTAGCACAGATACGCAGTATTTT,CASSQDSASGGPSTDTQYF
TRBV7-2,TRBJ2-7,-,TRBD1,TGTGCCAGCAGCGGGGACAGGGTCGAGCAGTACTTC,CASSGDRVEQYF
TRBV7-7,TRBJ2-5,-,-,TGTGCCAGCAGCTTACAGGGGACCTTACAAGAGACCCAGTACTTC,CASSLQGTLQETQYF
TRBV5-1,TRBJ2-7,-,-,TGCGCCAGCAGCCCAACCCCGGGGTTTTACGAGCAGTACTTC,CASSPTPGFYEQYF
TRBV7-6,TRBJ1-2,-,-,TGTGCCAGCAGCTTAGCGCCTAACTGGGGCTACACCTTC,CASSLAPNWGYTF
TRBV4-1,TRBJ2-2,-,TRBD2,TGCGCCAGCAGCCAAGGACTAGCAGGGAACACCGGGGAGCTGTTTTTT,CASSQGLAGNTGELFF
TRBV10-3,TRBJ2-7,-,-,TGTGCCATCAGTGAAAACAAATGGCAGTACTTC,CAISENKWQYF